Included here is one T cell receptor beta chain sequence, with context. Its matching antigen is unknown. Enrollment shut out patients with autoimmune disease history or systemic immunosuppression. On cycle 4 day 1 and cycle 7 day 1, as well as at baseline, blood was sampled. J lost 5 bases, V lost 5 bases, and 7 bases had no gene match. CDR1 and CDR2 from the germline V gene are SQVTM and ANQGSEA. This CDR3 comprises 13 residues. This entry is derived from a study of OX40 agonist ivuxolimab in advanced cancers. Study-wide findings and caveats: Some patients who did not respond also had low normalized T-cell clonal expansion.

The repertoire was sequenced with immunoSEQ multiplex PCR; TCRdb's copy has only in-frame clones and lacks some. The sample shows 75,000 to 100,000 clones, approximately 80% of them seen only once. The chain combines TRBV29-1 with TRBJ2-5; 8 bases match TRBD1. Material: CD4+ or CD8+ T cells sorted from blood, obtained in a trial of the OX40 agonist ivuxolimab. This clonotype originated in an adult with an advanced solid tumor such as melanoma, head and neck, liver or kidney cancer. The CDR3 loop is CSVYQGAGETQYF. The DNA of the CDR3 is TGCAGCGTTTATCAGGGGGCCGGGGAGACCCAGTACTTC.